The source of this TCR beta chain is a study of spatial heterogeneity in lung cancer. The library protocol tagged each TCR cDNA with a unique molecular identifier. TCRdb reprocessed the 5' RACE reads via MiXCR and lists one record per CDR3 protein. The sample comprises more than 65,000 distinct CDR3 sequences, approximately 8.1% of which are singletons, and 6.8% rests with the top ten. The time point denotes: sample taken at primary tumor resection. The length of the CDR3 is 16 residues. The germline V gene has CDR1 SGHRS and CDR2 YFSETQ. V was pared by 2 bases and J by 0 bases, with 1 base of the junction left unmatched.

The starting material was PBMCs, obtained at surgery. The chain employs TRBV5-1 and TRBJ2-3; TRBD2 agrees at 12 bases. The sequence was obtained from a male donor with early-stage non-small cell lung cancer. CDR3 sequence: CASSLGLAGSTDTQYF. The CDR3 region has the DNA TGCGCCAGCAGCTTAGGACTAGCGGGAAGCACAGATACGCAGTATTTT.